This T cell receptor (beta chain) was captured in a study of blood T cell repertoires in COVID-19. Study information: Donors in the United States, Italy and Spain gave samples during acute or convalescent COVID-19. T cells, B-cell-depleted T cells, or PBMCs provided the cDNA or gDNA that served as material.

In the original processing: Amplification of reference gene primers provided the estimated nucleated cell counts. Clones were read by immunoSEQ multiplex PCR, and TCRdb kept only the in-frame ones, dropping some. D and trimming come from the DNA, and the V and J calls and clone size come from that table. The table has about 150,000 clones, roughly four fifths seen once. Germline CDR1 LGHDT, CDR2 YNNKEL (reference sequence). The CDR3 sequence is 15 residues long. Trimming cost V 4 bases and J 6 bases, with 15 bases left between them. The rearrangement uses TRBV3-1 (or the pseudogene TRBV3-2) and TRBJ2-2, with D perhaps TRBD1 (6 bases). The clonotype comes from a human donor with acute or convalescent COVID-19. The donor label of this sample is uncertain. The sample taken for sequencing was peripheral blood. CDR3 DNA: TGTGCCAGCAGCCTTAGGAGAGGGGGAGCCGGGGAGCTGTTTTTT. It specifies CASSLRRGGAGELFF.